The 9 T cell receptor beta chains below all came from one sample that was sequenced in a study of CD8 T cells in ankylosing spondylitis. TCRdb recomputed calls from the 5' RACE reads with MiXCR, one row per CDR3 protein. Here the sample spans roughly 120,000 distinct CDR3 sequences, around 15% being singletons. Sequencing was carried out using blood, either unsorted or a sorted T cell fraction (not recorded which). All receptors derive from a female donor with ankylosing spondylitis or in good health (not recorded which).

The sample holds many counts of this clonotype. This chain uses TRBV20-1 with TRBJ1-3; D remains ambiguous. This CDR3 has 13 amino acids. Looked up from germline, CDR1 is DFQATT and CDR2 is SNEGSKA (reference sequence). With 3 bases removed from V and 0 bases from J, the gap between germline ends came to 6 bases. CDR3 DNA sequence: TGCAGTGCTAGTCCCCCCTCTGGAAACACCATATATTTT. It encodes CSASPPSGNTIYF.

This clonotype came up a few times. The chain combines TRBV20-1 with TRBJ1-2; D gene unclear. V gave up 3 bases and J gave up 2 bases, with 10 bases separating them. The V gene's germline CDR1 is DFQATT and CDR2 SNEGSKA (reference sequence). The CDR3 sequence is 13 residues long. The CDR3 is CSASALANYGYTF. The CDR3 DNA is TGCAGTGCTAGCGCCCTAGCGAACTATGGCTACACCTTC.

This clonotype was seen more than once but under ten times. This chain links TRBV9 with TRBJ1-4; possible D gene TRBD1, 5 bases. V lost 0 bases, J lost 7 bases, and 28 bases lay in between. The CDR3 has 20 amino acids. In germline, CDR1 is SGDLS, CDR2 YYNGEE. The CDR3 is CASSVGPLGPQGLMGEKLFF. In DNA form, the CDR3 reads TGTGCCAGCAGCGTAGGCCCTCTAGGCCCCCAGGGCCTGATGGGTGAAAAACTGTTTTTT.

The J gene is TRBJ1-2, the V gene TRBV13; TRBD1 matches at 8 bases. This CDR3 region has 16 residues. Germline V gene data show CDR1 as PRHDT and CDR2 as FYEKMQ (reference sequence). Trimming cost V 5 bases and J 5 bases; bases outside gene matches: 13. The CDR3 DNA is TGTGCCAGCAGCGGGACAGGTGTAACATTGGGGTATGGCTACACCTTC. It specifies CASSGTGVTLGYGYTF.

The sample holds a few counts of this clonotype. This chain connects TRBV29-1 to TRBJ2-3; 12 nucleotides align to TRBD2. This CDR3 contains 14 residues. V lost 8 bases, J lost 4 bases, and 7 bases stayed unmatched. Germline loops: CDR1 SQVTM, CDR2 ANQGSEA. The CDR3, as DNA: TGCAGCATCGGGCTAGCGGGGGGGCCAGATACGCAGTATTTT. This encodes CSIGLAGGPDTQYF.

This clonotype has ten or more counts. The chain links TRBV7-6 to TRBJ2-2, with a possible D match to TRBD1 (6 bases). CDR1 is SGHVS and CDR2 is FNYEAQ in the germline V gene. CDR3 size: 15 residues. V gave up 6 bases and J gave up 5 bases, with 16 bases separating them. The CDR3 DNA is TGTGCCAGCAGGAAAAGAACGGGACAAACCGGGGAGCTGTTTTTT. It codes for CASRKRTGQTGELFF.

This clonotype appeared a few times. The chain recombines TRBV28 with TRBJ1-2; 7 positions match TRBD1. J was trimmed by 6 bases and V by 5 bases; bases with no gene match: 3. The germline V gene encodes CDR1 MDHEN and CDR2 SYDVKM. The CDR3 has 12 residues. In DNA, the CDR3 is TGTGCCAGCAGTATGGACAGGAATGGCTACACCTTC. Residues: CASSMDRNGYTF.

This clonotype was seen a few times. This sequence joins TRBV7-2 and TRBJ1-1, with a possible D match to TRBD1 (6 bases). The CDR3 loop spans 13 amino acids. From germline, CDR1 is SGHTA and CDR2 FQGNSA. Trimming removed 8 bases at V and 1 base at J, with 11 bases between. In DNA, the CDR3 is TGTGCCAGCCAGGCACAGGGGAACACTGAAGCTTTCTTT. Its protein product is CASQAQGNTEAFF.

This clonotype was detected many times. This rearrangement joins TRBV20-1 to TRBJ1-6, with 7 positions matching TRBD1. CDR3 size: 14 residues. CDR1 and CDR2 from the germline V gene are DFQATT and SNEGSKA (reference sequence). With 6 bases clipped from V and 7 bases from J, the junction kept 9 bases outside the gene matches. The CDR3: CSARTGSGNSPLHF. The CDR3 bases are TGCAGTGCCAGGACAGGCTCTGGGAATTCACCCCTCCACTTT.